Listed below are T cell receptor beta chains from one sample, sequenced in a study of PD-1 blockade in mismatch repair-deficient tumors. The protocol was immunoSEQ multiplex PCR, while the TCRdb copy is restricted to in-frame clones and leaves out a portion. The sample holds some 10,000 clones; about 90% are singletons and the top ten take 10% to 15%. For these TCRs, the target antigens are not known. Sequenced here: cells cultured in vitro, sampled from a patient treated with pembrolizumab. These receptors were collected from an adult with mismatch repair-deficient cancer. CDR3s include the opening cysteine and the closing phenylalanine or tryptophan. Each record gives: D gene, clone size, V gene, CDR3 length, J gene, CDR3 DNA, CDR3 protein. A D gene is named only where the DNA matches it firmly. Clone size, where shown, is once, few, many, or a class for clones that have expanded.

D gene: -
clone size: -
V gene: TRBV15
CDR3 length: 15
J gene: TRBJ2-5
CDR3 DNA: TGTGCCACCAGCGGAACAGGGACCAGAGGAGAGACCCAGTACTTC
CDR3 protein: CATSGTGTRGETQYF

D gene: -
clone size: -
V gene: TRBV6-1
CDR3 length: 15
J gene: TRBJ2-7
CDR3 DNA: TGTGCCAGCAGTGAATACATCGGGAGCCCCTACGAGCAGTACTTC
CDR3 protein: CASSEYIGSPYEQYF

D gene: TRBD1
clone size: -
V gene: TRBV7-2
CDR3 length: 16
J gene: TRBJ2-7
CDR3 DNA: TGTGCCAGCAGCGCAACCCCGGGACAGGGGACATACGAGCAGTACTTC
CDR3 protein: CASSATPGQGTYEQYF

D gene: -
clone size: -
V gene: TRBV5-1
CDR3 length: 15
J gene: TRBJ2-6
CDR3 DNA: TGCGCCAGCAGCTTGGGTCCCTCCGGGGCCAACGTCCTGACTTTC
CDR3 protein: CASSLGPSGANVLTF

D gene: -
clone size: -
V gene: TRBV19
CDR3 length: 14
J gene: TRBJ1-4
CDR3 DNA: TGTGCCACTAGTCCAGGGAGCGCTAATGAAAAACTGTTTTTT
CDR3 protein: CATSPGSANEKLFF

D gene: -
clone size: -
V gene: TRBV28
CDR3 length: 15
J gene: TRBJ1-1
CDR3 DNA: TGTGCCAGCAGTTTCTCCGACGAACAGGACACTGAAGCTTTCTTT
CDR3 protein: CASSFSDEQDTEAFF

D gene: TRBD1
clone size: -
V gene: TRBV7-8
CDR3 length: 16
J gene: TRBJ2-1
CDR3 DNA: TGTGCCAGCAGCTTAGTGGGACAGGGTAACCACAATGAGCAGTTCTTC
CDR3 protein: CASSLVGQGNHNEQFF

D gene: -
clone size: -
V gene: TRBV7-2
CDR3 length: 12
J gene: TRBJ2-7
CDR3 DNA: TGTGCCAGCGGGTCCAAGCTCTACGAGCAGTACTTC
CDR3 protein: CASGSKLYEQYF

D gene: TRBD1
clone size: -
V gene: TRBV6-1
CDR3 length: 15
J gene: TRBJ1-4
CDR3 DNA: TGTGCCAGCAACATAGCAGGGGACAGAAATGAAAAACTGTTTTTT
CDR3 protein: CASNIAGDRNEKLFF

D gene: TRBD2
clone size: -
V gene: TRBV5-6
CDR3 length: 17
J gene: TRBJ2-7
CDR3 DNA: TGTGCCAGCAGCCTGGGACTAGCGGGAATAACGACCTACGAGCAGTACTTC
CDR3 protein: CASSLGLAGITTYEQYF

D gene: -
clone size: -
V gene: TRBV7-9
CDR3 length: 15
J gene: TRBJ1-3
CDR3 DNA: TGTGCCAGCAGCCATCCGGGGGGTTCTGGAAACACCATATATTTT
CDR3 protein: CASSHPGGSGNTIYF

D gene: -
clone size: -
V gene: TRBV18
CDR3 length: 14
J gene: TRBJ2-7
CDR3 DNA: TGTGCCAGCTCACCCCAGATAGGACAAAGGGAGCAGTACTTC
CDR3 protein: CASSPQIGQREQYF

D gene: -
clone size: -
V gene: TRBV6-1
CDR3 length: 15
J gene: TRBJ2-2
CDR3 DNA: TGTGCCAGCAGTGAGGTGGTGCTGAACACCGGGGAGCTGTTTTTT
CDR3 protein: CASSEVVLNTGELFF

D gene: -
clone size: -
V gene: TRBV10-2
CDR3 length: 13
J gene: TRBJ2-7
CDR3 DNA: TGCGCCAGCGGTGAAACGGAGTCCTACGAGCAGTACTTC
CDR3 protein: CASGETESYEQYF

D gene: TRBD1
clone size: -
V gene: TRBV19
CDR3 length: 16
J gene: TRBJ1-1
CDR3 DNA: TGTGCCAGTAGGTCAGGGGGGGATGGGATGAACACTGAAGCTTTCTTT
CDR3 protein: CASRSGGDGMNTEAFF

D gene: TRBD1
clone size: -
V gene: TRBV2
CDR3 length: 16
J gene: TRBJ1-6
CDR3 DNA: TGTGCCAGCAGTCCGGGACAGACCTCCTATAATTCACCCCTCCACTTT
CDR3 protein: CASSPGQTSYNSPLHF

D gene: -
clone size: -
V gene: TRBV6-6
CDR3 length: 13
J gene: TRBJ1-5
CDR3 DNA: TGTGCCAGCAGTTTGGGAGAGGGTCAGCCCCAGCATTTT
CDR3 protein: CASSLGEGQPQHF

D gene: -
clone size: -
V gene: TRBV27
CDR3 length: 14
J gene: TRBJ1-1
CDR3 DNA: TGTGCCAGCAGCTCAACCGGACAACTCACTGAAGCTTTCTTT
CDR3 protein: CASSSTGQLTEAFF

D gene: -
clone size: -
V gene: TRBV11-2
CDR3 length: 14
J gene: TRBJ1-5
CDR3 DNA: TGTGCCAGCAGCTTTTCGAATAACAATCAGCCCCAGCATTTT
CDR3 protein: CASSFSNNNQPQHF

D gene: -
clone size: -
V gene: TRBV28
CDR3 length: 12
J gene: TRBJ1-1
CDR3 DNA: TGTGCCAGCAGTTTATTGAACACTGAAGCTTTCTTT
CDR3 protein: CASSLLNTEAFF

D gene: -
clone size: -
V gene: TRBV28
CDR3 length: 11
J gene: TRBJ1-2
CDR3 DNA: TGTGCCAGCAGTCTGAGTAGAGGCTACACCTTC
CDR3 protein: CASSLSRGYTF

D gene: TRBD1
clone size: -
V gene: TRBV5-6
CDR3 length: 16
J gene: TRBJ1-2
CDR3 DNA: TGTGCCAGCAGCTTGGGAAGAGGGGGCGCCATCTATGGCTACACCTTC
CDR3 protein: CASSLGRGGAIYGYTF

D gene: -
clone size: once
V gene: TRBV30
CDR3 length: 13
J gene: TRBJ1-2
CDR3 DNA: TGTGCCTGGACCCCTGACGAGAACTATGGCTACACCTTC
CDR3 protein: CAWTPDENYGYTF

D gene: -
clone size: -
V gene: TRBV27
CDR3 length: 16
J gene: TRBJ1-2
CDR3 DNA: TGTGCCAGCAGTCCTGGGACGGGTTTGAGCGACTATGGCTACACCTTC
CDR3 protein: CASSPGTGLSDYGYTF

D gene: TRBD1
clone size: -
V gene: TRBV27
CDR3 length: 16
J gene: TRBJ1-4
CDR3 DNA: TGTGCCAGCAGTTTGGGGACAGGGGGTTCGAATGAAAAACTGTTTTTT
CDR3 protein: CASSLGTGGSNEKLFF

D gene: TRBD2
clone size: -
V gene: TRBV4-2
CDR3 length: 14
J gene: TRBJ2-3
CDR3 DNA: TGTGCCAGCAGCCAAAAGCGGGAGGTAGATACGCAGTATTTT
CDR3 protein: CASSQKREVDTQYF

D gene: -
clone size: -
V gene: TRBV9
CDR3 length: 17
J gene: TRBJ2-3
CDR3 DNA: TGTGCCAGCAGCGTAGCTCAGGAGCATGGGGAGCCAGATACGCAGTATTTT
CDR3 protein: CASSVAQEHGEPDTQYF

D gene: TRBD1
clone size: once
V gene: TRBV7-9
CDR3 length: 17
J gene: TRBJ2-7
CDR3 DNA: TGTGCCAGCAGCTTAAGACCGCGTGGGCAGGGGGCTTACGAGCAGTACTTC
CDR3 protein: CASSLRPRGQGAYEQYF

D gene: -
clone size: -
V gene: TRBV13
CDR3 length: 14
J gene: TRBJ1-1
CDR3 DNA: TGTGCCAGCAGCTTATCGGGATGGAACTCTGAAGCTTTCTTT
CDR3 protein: CASSLSGWNSEAFF

D gene: -
clone size: -
V gene: TRBV27
CDR3 length: 13
J gene: TRBJ2-7
CDR3 DNA: TGTGCCAGCAGTTTATCAATCTCCTACGAGCAGTACTTC
CDR3 protein: CASSLSISYEQYF

D gene: TRBD1
clone size: once
V gene: TRBV9
CDR3 length: 17
J gene: TRBJ1-1
CDR3 DNA: TGTGCCAGCAGCGTCTCCTCGACGGACAGGGCCAATTTTGAAGCTTTCTTT
CDR3 protein: CASSVSSTDRANFEAFF

D gene: -
clone size: once
V gene: TRBV15
CDR3 length: 13
J gene: TRBJ2-7
CDR3 DNA: TGTGCCACCAGCAGAGAAGATGGCTACGAGCAGTACTTC
CDR3 protein: CATSREDGYEQYF

D gene: TRBD2
clone size: -
V gene: TRBV6-5
CDR3 length: 15
J gene: TRBJ2-5
CDR3 DNA: TGTGCCAGCAGTCCCACCTGGACTAGGAAGGAGACCCAGTACTTC
CDR3 protein: CASSPTWTRKETQYF

D gene: -
clone size: -
V gene: TRBV28
CDR3 length: 12
J gene: TRBJ1-2
CDR3 DNA: TGTGCCAGCAGTAACCCTAACTATGGCTACACCTTC
CDR3 protein: CASSNPNYGYTF

D gene: -
clone size: -
V gene: TRBV7-3
CDR3 length: 16
J gene: TRBJ2-1
CDR3 DNA: TGTGCCAGCAGCCCTATCCGGGCTTCCTCCTACAATGAGCAGTTCTTC
CDR3 protein: CASSPIRASSYNEQFF

D gene: TRBD1
clone size: -
V gene: TRBV19
CDR3 length: 14
J gene: TRBJ1-2
CDR3 DNA: TGTGCCAGTAGTACTCAGGACAGGAAAAATGGCTACACCTTC
CDR3 protein: CASSTQDRKNGYTF

D gene: -
clone size: -
V gene: TRBV6-5
CDR3 length: 16
J gene: TRBJ2-1
CDR3 DNA: TGTGCCAGCAGTTACGGTGGGGAGAGCTCCTACAATGAGCAGTTCTTC
CDR3 protein: CASSYGGESSYNEQFF

D gene: -
clone size: -
V gene: TRBV28
CDR3 length: 17
J gene: TRBJ1-5
CDR3 DNA: TGTGCCAGCCTTACGGGTGCCATGGGGTTTGGCAATCAGCCCCAGCATTTT
CDR3 protein: CASLTGAMGFGNQPQHF

D gene: TRBD2
clone size: once
V gene: TRBV5-1
CDR3 length: 16
J gene: TRBJ2-3
CDR3 DNA: TGCGCCAGCAGCTGGGCCGCGGGAGGGGAAGCAGATACGCAGTATTTT
CDR3 protein: CASSWAAGGEADTQYF

D gene: TRBD1
clone size: -
V gene: TRBV5-1
CDR3 length: 14
J gene: TRBJ2-3
CDR3 DNA: TGCGCCAGCAGCTTGGAAGGGGGCCCAGATACGCAGTATTTT
CDR3 protein: CASSLEGGPDTQYF

D gene: -
clone size: -
V gene: TRBV28
CDR3 length: 19
J gene: TRBJ1-3
CDR3 DNA: -
CDR3 protein: CASSFGEGWGQGTGNTIYF

D gene: -
clone size: -
V gene: TRBV28
CDR3 length: 14
J gene: TRBJ1-1
CDR3 DNA: TGTGCCAGCAGTTTAGGACAGCTTTTTACTGAAGCTTTCTTT
CDR3 protein: CASSLGQLFTEAFF

D gene: -
clone size: -
V gene: TRBV30
CDR3 length: 14
J gene: TRBJ2-7
CDR3 DNA: TGTGCCTGGAGTGTTGACAACGGGGCCTACGAGCAGTACTTC
CDR3 protein: CAWSVDNGAYEQYF

D gene: -
clone size: -
V gene: TRBV10-3
CDR3 length: 13
J gene: TRBJ1-2
CDR3 DNA: TGTGCCATCAGTGACAACCCAGGGTATCTCCACACCTTC
CDR3 protein: CAISDNPGYLHTF

D gene: TRBD1
clone size: -
V gene: TRBV5-1
CDR3 length: 14
J gene: TRBJ1-2
CDR3 DNA: TGCGCCAGCAGGCGGCAACAGGGGGCTGGAGGCTACACCTTC
CDR3 protein: CASRRQQGAGGYTF

D gene: -
clone size: -
V gene: TRBV28
CDR3 length: 13
J gene: TRBJ1-2
CDR3 DNA: TGTGCCAGCAGCCCGACGGGGTACTATGGCTACACCTTC
CDR3 protein: CASSPTGYYGYTF

D gene: TRBD1
clone size: -
V gene: TRBV14
CDR3 length: 15
J gene: TRBJ1-2
CDR3 DNA: TGTGCCAGCAGCCGGGGACAGGGGGCTAACTATGGCTACACCTTC
CDR3 protein: CASSRGQGANYGYTF

D gene: -
clone size: medium-sized
V gene: TRBV9
CDR3 length: 14
J gene: TRBJ1-4
CDR3 DNA: TGTGCCAGCAGCAGACCCGGGGGAAATGAAAAACTGTTTTTT
CDR3 protein: CASSRPGGNEKLFF

D gene: TRBD2
clone size: -
V gene: TRBV19
CDR3 length: 15
J gene: TRBJ2-7
CDR3 DNA: TGTGCCAGTAGTCCTCGGGCTAGCGGGAGCCCCGAGCAGTACTTC
CDR3 protein: CASSPRASGSPEQYF

D gene: -
clone size: -
V gene: TRBV11-2
CDR3 length: 12
J gene: TRBJ2-3
CDR3 DNA: TGTGCCAGCAGCTTATTGGGTTTGACGCAGTATTTT
CDR3 protein: CASSLLGLTQYF

D gene: -
clone size: -
V gene: TRBV6-1
CDR3 length: 15
J gene: TRBJ1-2
CDR3 DNA: TGTGCCAGCAGTGACTGGGGGTCAGTGTACTATGGCTACACCTTC
CDR3 protein: CASSDWGSVYYGYTF

D gene: -
clone size: -
V gene: TRBV2
CDR3 length: 12
J gene: TRBJ2-3
CDR3 DNA: TGTGCCAGCAGAGCGGATGGGGATACGCAGTATTTT
CDR3 protein: CASRADGDTQYF